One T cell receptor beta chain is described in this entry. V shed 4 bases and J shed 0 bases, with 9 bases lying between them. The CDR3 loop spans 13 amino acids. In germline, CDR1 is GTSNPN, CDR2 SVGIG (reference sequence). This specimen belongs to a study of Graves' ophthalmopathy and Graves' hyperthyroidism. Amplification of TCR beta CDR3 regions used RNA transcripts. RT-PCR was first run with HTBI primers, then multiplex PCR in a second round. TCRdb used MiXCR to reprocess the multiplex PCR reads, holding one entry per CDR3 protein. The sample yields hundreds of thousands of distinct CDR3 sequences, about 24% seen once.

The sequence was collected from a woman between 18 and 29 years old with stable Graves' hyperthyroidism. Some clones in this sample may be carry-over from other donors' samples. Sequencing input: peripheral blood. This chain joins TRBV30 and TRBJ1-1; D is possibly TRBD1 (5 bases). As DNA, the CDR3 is TGTGCCTGGATGAAGGACATGAACACTGAAGCTTTCTTT. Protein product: CAWMKDMNTEAFF.